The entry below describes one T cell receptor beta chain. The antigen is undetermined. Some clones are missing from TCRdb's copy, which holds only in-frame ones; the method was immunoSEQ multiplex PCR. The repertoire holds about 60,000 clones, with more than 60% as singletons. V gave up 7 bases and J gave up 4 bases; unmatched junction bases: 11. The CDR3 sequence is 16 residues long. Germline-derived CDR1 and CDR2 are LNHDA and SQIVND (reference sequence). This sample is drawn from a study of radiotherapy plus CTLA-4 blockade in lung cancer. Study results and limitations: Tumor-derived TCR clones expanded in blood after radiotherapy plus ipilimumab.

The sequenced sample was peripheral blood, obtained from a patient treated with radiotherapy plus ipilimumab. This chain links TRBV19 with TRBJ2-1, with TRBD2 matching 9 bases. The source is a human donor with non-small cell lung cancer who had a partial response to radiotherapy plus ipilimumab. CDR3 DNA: TGTGCCAGTAAGGCTAGCGGGGCCTCGGGGTACAATGAGCAGTTCTTC. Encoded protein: CASKASGASGYNEQFF.